This T cell receptor (beta chain) was recorded in a study of T cell repertoires in cytomegalovirus infection. Study background: Researchers turned to recently identified HLA-C-restricted CMV epitopes as well as well-studied HLA-B-restricted ones. Shared public TCR beta signatures pointed to both CMV infection and a matching HLA type.

Germline V lookup: CDR1 LNHDA, CDR2 SQIVND (reference sequence). Trimming took off 4 bases at V and 2 bases at J, with 16 bases between the two ends. The CDR3 runs 16 residues. This clonotype came up a few times. Antigen specificity is unknown. General observations from the study: CMV-specific TCR beta clonotypes restricted by HLA-C dominated the ex vivo response. There were carriers of CMV plus the relevant HLA, and cumulative public TCR beta family frequency identified them.

TCRdb independently ran MiXCR on the reads; one entry per CDR3 protein. The sample contains about 900,000 distinct CDR3 sequences, around 29% of which appear only once. This receptor was identified in a human donor in good health (CMV status not recorded). Some clones in this sample may be carry-over from other donors' samples. This material consisted of cultured CD8+ T cells from PBMCs, taken from culture after CMV antigen stimulation. The rearrangement joins TRBV19 to TRBJ2-3; a weak D match, TRBD2 (5 bases). CDR3 sequence (DNA): TGTGCCAGTAGTACTCCGCGAGAGCGGCTCACAGATACGCAGTATTTT. This gives the protein CASSTPRERLTDTQYF.